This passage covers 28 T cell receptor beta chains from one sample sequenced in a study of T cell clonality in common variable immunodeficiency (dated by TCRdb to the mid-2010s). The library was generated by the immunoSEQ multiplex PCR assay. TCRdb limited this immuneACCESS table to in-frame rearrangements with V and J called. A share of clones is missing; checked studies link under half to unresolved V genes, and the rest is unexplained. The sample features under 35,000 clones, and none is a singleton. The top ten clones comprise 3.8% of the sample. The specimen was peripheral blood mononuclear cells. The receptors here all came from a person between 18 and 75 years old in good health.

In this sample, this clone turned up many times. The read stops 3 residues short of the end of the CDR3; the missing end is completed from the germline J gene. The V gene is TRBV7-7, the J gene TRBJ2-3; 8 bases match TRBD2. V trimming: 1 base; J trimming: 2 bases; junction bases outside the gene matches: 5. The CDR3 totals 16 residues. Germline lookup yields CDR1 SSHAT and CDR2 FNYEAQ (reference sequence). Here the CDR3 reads CASSLGPGGDTDTQYF. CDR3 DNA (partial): TGTGCCAGCAGCTTAGGTCCGGGAGGGGACACAGATACG. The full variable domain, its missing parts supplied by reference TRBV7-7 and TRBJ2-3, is GAGVSQSPRYKVTKRGQDVTLRCDPISSHATLYWYQQALGQGPEFLTYFNYEAQPDKSGLPSDRFSAERPEGSISTLTIQRTEQRDSAMYRCASSLGPGGDTDTQYFGPGTRLTVL.

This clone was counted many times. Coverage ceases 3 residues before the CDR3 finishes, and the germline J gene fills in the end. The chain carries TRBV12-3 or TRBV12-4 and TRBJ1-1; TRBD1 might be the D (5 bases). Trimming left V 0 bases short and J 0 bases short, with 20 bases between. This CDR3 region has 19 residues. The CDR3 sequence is CASSLAYETGWGMNTEAFF. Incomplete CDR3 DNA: TGTGCCAGCAGTTTAGCGTATGAAACAGGTTGGGGCATGAACACTGAA.

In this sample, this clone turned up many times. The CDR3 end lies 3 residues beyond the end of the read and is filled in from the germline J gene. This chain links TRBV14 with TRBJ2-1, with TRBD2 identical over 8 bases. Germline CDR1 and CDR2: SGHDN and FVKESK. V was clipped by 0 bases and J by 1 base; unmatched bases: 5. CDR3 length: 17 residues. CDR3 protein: CASSQEGGGWSYNEQFF. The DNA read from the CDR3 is TGTGCCAGCAGCCAAGAGGGCGGGGGGTGGTCCTACAATGAG. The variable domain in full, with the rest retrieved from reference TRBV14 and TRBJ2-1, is EAGVTQFPSHSVIEKGQTVTLRCDPISGHDNLYWYRRVMGKEIKFLLHFVKESKQDESGMPNNRFLAERTGGTYSTLKVQPAELEDSGVYFCASSQEGGGWSYNEQFFGPGTRLTVL.

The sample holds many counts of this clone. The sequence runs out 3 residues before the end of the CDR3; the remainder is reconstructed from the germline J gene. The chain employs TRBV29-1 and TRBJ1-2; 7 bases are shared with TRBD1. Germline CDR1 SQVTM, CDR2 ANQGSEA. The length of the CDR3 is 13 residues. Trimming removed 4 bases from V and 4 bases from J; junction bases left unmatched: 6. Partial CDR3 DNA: TGCAGCGTTGCCCCGAGACAGGGCTATGGC. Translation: CSVAPRQGYG. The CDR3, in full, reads CSVAPRQGYGYTF.

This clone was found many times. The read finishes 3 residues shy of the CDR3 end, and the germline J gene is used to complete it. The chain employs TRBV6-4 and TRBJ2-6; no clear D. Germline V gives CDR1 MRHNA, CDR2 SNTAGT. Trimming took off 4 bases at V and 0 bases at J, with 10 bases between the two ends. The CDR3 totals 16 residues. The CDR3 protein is CASSGRNNSGANVLTF. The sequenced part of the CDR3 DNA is TGTGCCAGCAGTGGCAGGAATAACTCTGGGGCCAACGTC.

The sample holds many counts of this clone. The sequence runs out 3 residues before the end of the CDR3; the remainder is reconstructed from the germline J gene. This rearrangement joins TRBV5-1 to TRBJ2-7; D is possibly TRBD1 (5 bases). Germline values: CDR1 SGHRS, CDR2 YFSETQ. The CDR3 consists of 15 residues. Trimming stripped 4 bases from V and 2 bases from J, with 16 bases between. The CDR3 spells CASSPGHRPTYEQYF. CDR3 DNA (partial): TGCGCCAGCAGCCCCGGACACCGCCCCACCTACGAG.

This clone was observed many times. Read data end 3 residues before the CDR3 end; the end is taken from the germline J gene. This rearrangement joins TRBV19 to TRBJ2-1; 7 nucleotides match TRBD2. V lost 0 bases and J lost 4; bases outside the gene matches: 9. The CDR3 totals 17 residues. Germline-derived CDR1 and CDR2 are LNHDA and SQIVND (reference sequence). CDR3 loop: CASSIELGGGRYNEQFF. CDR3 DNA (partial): TGTGCCAGTAGTATAGAACTCGGGGGAGGGAGGTACAATGAG.

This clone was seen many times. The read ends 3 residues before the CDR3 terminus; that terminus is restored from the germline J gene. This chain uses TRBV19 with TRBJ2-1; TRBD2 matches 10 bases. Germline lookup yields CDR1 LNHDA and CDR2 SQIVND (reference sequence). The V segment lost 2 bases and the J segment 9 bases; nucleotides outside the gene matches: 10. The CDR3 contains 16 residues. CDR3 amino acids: CASSIISGGARGEQFF. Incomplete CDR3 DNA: TGTGCCAGTAGTATAATAAGCGGGGGGGCCCGGGGTGAG.

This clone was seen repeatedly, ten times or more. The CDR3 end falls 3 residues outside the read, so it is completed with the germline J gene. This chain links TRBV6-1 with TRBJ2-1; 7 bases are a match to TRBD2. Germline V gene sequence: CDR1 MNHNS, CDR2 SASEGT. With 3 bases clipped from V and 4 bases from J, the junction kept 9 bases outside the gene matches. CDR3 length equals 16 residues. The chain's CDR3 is CASSEERGALYNEQFF. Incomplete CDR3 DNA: TGTGCCAGCAGTGAGGAGCGGGGCGCCCTATACAATGAG.

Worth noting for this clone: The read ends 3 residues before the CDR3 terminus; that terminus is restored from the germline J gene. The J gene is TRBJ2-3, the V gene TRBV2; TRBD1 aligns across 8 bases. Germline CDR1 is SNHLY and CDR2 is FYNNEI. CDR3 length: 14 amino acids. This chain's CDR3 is CASSDRGIQETQYF. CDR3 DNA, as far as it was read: TGTGCCAGCAGCGACAGGGGAATCCAAGAGACG.

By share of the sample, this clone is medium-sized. CDR3 DNA, as far as it was read: TGCAGTGCTACCGGACTAGCGGGAGGCAAACCCCAAGAGACC. Amino acid sequence: CSATGLAGGKPQET. In full, the CDR3 is CSATGLAGGKPQETQYF. The J gene is TRBJ2-5, the V gene TRBV20-1; TRBD2 matches 14 bases. Sequencing ends 3 residues short of the CDR3 end; the germline J gene provides the rest. The CDR3 loop spans 17 amino acids. V trimming: 4 bases; J trimming: 1 base; junction bases outside the gene matches: 8. Germline V gives CDR1 DFQATT, CDR2 SNEGSKA (reference sequence).

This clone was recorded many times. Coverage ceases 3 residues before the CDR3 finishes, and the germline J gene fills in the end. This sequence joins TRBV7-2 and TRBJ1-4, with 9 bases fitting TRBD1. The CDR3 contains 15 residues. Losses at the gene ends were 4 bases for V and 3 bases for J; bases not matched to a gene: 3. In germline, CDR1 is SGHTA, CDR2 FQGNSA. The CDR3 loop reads CASSSQGAANEKLFF. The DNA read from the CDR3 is TGTGCCAGCAGCTCACAGGGGGCGGCTAATGAAAAA.

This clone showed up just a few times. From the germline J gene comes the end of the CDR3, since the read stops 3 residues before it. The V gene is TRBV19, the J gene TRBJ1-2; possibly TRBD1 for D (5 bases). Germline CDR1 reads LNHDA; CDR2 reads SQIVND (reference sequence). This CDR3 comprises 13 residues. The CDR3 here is CASSIVPGDDYTF. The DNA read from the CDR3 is TGTGCCAGTAGTATAGTCCCGGGGGACGAC.

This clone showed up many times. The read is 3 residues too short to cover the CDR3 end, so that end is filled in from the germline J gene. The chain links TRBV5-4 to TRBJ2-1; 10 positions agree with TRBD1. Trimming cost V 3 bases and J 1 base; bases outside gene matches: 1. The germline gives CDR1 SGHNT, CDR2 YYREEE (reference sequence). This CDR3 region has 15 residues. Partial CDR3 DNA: TGTGCCAGCAGCTCGGGACAGGGGTCCTACAATGAG. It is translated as CASSSGQGSYNE. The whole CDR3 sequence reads CASSSGQGSYNEQFF.

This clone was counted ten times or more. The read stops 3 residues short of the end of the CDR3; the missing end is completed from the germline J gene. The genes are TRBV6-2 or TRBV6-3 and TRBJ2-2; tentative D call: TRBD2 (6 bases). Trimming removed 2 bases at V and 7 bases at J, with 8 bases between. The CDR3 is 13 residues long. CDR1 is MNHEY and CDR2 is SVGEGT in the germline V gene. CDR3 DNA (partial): TGTGCCAGCAGTTACGGGGGGTTCGGGGAG. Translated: CASSYGGFGE. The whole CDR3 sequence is CASSYGGFGELFF.

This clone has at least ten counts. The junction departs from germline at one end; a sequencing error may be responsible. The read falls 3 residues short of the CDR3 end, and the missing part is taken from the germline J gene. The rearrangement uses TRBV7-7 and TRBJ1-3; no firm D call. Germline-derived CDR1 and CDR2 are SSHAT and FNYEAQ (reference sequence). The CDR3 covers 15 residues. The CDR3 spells CASSLGAGGGNTIYF. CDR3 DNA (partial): TGTGCTAGCAGCTTGGGAGCGGGAGGTGGAAACACC. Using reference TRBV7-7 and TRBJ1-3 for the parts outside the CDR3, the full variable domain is GAGVSQSPRYKVTKRGQDVTLRCDPISSHATLYWYQQALGQGPEFLTYFNYEAQPDKSGLPSDRFSAERPEGSISTLTIQRTEQRDSAMYRCASSLGAGGGNTIYFGEGSWLTVV.

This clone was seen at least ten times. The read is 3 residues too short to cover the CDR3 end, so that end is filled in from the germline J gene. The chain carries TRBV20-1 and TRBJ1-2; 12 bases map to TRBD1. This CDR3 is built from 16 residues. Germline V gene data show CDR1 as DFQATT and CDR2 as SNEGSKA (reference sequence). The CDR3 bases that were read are TGCAGTGCTAGATCCGGGACAGGGGGCGCGTTAAAGACC. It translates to CSARSGTGGALKT. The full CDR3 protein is CSARSGTGGALKTYTF.

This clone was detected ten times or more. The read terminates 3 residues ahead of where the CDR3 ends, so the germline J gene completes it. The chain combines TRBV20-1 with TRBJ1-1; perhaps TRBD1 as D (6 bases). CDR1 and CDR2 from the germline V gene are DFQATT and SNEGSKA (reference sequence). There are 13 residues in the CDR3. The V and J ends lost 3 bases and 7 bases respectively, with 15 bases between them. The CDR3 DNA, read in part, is TGCAGTGCTAGGCGGGGGCCTTCGTTTGAA. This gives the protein CSARRGPSFE. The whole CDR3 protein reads CSARRGPSFEAFF.

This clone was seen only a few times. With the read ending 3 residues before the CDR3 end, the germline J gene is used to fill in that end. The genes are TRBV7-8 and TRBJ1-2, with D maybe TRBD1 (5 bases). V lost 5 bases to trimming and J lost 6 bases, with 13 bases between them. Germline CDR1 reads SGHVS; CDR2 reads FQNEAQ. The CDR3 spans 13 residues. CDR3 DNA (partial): TGTGCCAGCAGCCCCCGGGGGGGTAATGGC. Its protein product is CASSPRGGNG. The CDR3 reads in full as CASSPRGGNGYTF.

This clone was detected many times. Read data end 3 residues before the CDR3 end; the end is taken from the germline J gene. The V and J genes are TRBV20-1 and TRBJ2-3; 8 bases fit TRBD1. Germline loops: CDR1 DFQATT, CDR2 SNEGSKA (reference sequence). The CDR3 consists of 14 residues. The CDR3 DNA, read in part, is TGCAGTGCTTTATCCGGACAGGGAGGAGAGACG. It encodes CSALSGQGGET. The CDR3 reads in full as CSALSGQGGETQYF.

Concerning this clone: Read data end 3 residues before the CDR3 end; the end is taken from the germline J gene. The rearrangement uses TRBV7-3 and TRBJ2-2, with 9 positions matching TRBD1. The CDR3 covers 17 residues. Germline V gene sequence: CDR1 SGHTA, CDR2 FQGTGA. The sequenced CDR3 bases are TGTGCCAGCAGCCCCACAGGGGGCCTCTCTGGGGCCAACGTG. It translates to CASSPTGGLSGANV. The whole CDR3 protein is CASSPTGGLSGANVLFF.

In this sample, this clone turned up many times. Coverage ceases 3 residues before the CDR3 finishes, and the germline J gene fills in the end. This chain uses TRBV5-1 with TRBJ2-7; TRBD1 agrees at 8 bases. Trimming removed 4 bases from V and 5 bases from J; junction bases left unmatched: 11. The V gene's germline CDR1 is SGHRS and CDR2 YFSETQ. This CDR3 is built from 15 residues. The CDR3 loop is CASSPRQGSGNEQYF. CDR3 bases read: TGCGCCAGCAGCCCCCGACAGGGGAGTGGCAACGAG.

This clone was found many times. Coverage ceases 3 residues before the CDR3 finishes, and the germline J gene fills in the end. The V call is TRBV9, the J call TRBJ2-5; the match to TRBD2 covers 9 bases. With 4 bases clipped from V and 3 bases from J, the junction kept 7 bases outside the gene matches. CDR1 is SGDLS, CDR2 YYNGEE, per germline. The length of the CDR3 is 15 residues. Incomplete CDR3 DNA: TGTGCCAGCAGCACCCGACTAGCGGATAAAGAGACC. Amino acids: CASSTRLADKET. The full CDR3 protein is CASSTRLADKETQYF.

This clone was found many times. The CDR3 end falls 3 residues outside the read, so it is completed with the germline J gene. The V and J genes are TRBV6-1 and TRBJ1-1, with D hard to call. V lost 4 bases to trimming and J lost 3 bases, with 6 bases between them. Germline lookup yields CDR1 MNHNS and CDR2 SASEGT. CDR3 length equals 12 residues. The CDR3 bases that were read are TGTGCCAGCAGTGTAGAATACACTGAA. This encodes CASSVEYTE. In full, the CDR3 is CASSVEYTEAFF.

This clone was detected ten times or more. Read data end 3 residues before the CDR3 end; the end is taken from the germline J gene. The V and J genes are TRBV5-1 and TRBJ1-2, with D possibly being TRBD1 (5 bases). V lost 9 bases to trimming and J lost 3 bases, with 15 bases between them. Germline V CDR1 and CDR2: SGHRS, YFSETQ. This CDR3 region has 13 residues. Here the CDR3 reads CATPLGGHYGYTF. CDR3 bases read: TGCGCCACCCCGTTGGGGGGTCACTATGGC.

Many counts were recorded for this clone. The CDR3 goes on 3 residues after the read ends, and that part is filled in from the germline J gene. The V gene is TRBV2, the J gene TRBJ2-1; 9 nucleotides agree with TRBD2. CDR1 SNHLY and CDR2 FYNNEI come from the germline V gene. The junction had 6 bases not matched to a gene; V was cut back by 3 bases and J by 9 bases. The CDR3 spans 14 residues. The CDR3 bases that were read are TGTGCCAGCAGTGAGTGGGTTAGCGGGAGTGAG. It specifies CASSEWVSGSE. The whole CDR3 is CASSEWVSGSEQFF.

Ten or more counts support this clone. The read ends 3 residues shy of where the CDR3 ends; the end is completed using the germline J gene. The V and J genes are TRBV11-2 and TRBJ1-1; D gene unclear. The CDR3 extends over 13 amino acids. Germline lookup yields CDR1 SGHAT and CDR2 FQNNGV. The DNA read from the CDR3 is TGTGCCAGCAGCTTAGAACGGGGAGGGGAA. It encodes CASSLERGGE. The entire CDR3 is CASSLERGGEAFF.

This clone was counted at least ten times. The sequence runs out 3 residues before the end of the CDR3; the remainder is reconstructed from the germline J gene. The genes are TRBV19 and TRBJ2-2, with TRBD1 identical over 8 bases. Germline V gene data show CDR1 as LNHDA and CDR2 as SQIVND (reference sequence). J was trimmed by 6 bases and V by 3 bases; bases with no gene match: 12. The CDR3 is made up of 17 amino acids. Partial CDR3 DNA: TGTGCCAGTAGTATTGGGTCCCTGACAGGGGACGCCGGGGAG. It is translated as CASSIGSLTGDAGE. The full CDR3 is CASSIGSLTGDAGELFF.